The entry below describes one T cell receptor (beta chain). Its antigen is undetermined. The germline V gene has CDR1 GTSNPN and CDR2 SVGIG (reference sequence). V lost 4 bases and J lost 2, with 15 bases in between. The CDR3 sequence is 14 residues long. Next came a second PCR, run for about 6 to 11 cycles, which used a sample-barcoded 5' primer along with a J-beta primer mix. TCRdb redid the calling of the 5' RACE reads with MiXCR, one entry per CDR3 protein. The sample yields over 300,000 distinct CDR3 sequences, about 49% seen once. The sample originates from a study of blood T cells in healthy people across ages. Broader study findings: TCR beta diversity correlated strongly with naive T cell percentage.

Sequences were obtained from blood. This chain uses TRBV30 with TRBJ2-7; possibly TRBD1 for D (6 bases). The receptor comes from a man aged 55 to 70 in good health. The DNA of the CDR3 is TGTGCCTGGACCAGGGGTGACTACCCCTACGAGCAGTACTTC. This sequence encodes CAWTRGDYPYEQYF. The full variable domain, rest sourced from reference TRBV30 and TRBJ2-7, is SQTIHQWPATLVQPVGSPLSLECTVEGTSNPNLYWYRQAAGRGLQLLFYSVGIGQISSEVPQNLSASRPQDRQFILSSKKLLLSDSGFYLCAWTRGDYPYEQYFGPGTRLTVT.